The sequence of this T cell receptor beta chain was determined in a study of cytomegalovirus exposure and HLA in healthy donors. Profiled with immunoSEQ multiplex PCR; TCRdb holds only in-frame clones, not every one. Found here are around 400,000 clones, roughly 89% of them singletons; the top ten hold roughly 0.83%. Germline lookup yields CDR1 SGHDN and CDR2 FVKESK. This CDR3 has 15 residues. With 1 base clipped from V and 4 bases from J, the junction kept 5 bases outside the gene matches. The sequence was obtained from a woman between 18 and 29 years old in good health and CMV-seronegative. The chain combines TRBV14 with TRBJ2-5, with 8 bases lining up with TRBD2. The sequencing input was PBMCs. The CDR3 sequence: CASSQGLAGGETQYF. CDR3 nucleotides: TGTGCCAGCAGCCAAGGATTGGCGGGGGGAGAGACCCAGTACTTC.